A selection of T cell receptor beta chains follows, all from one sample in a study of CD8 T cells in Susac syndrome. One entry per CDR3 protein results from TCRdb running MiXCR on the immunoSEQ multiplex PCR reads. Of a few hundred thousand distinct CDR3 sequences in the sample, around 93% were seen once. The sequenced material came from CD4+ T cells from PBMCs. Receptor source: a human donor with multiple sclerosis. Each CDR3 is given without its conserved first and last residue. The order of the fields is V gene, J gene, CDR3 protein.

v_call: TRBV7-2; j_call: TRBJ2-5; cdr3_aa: ASSLSGTVQETQY
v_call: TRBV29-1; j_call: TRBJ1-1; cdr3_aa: SVSQVNTEAF
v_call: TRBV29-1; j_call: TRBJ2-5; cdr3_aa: SVEGDRGQQETQY
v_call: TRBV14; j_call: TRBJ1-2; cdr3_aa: ASSRGRDGYT
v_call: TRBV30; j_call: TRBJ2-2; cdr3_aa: AWQGNTGELF
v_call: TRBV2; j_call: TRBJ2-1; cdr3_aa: ASTGGGRNEQF
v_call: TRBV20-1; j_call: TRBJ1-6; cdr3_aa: SARDAGSLHSPLH
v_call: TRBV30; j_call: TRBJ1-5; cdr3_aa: AWSLDYSNQPQH
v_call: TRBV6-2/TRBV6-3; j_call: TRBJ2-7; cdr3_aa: ASSGTGTIGEQY
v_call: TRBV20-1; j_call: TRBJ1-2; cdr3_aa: SAEPATNYGYT
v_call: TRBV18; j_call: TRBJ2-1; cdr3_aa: ASSPPELAGNNEQF
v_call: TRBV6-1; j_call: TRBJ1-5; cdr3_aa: ASKDISNQPQH
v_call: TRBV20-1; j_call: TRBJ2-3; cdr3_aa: SATTSGGAGTDTQY
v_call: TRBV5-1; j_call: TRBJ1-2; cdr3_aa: ASSLATHSYGYT
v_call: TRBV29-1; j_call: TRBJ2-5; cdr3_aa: SGRRGQVRETQY
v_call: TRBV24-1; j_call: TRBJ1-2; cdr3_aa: ATSADYGYT
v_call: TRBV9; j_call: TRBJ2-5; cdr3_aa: ASSVGSVRGDQETQY
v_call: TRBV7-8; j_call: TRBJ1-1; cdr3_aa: ASSFAENTEAF
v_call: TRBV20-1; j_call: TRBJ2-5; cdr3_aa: SARRAGARETQY
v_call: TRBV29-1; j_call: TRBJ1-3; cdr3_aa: SFTKGGTIY
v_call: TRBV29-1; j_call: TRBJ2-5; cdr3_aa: SAGQAPRGETQY
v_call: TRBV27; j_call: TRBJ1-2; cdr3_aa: ASTASGTGTIYGYT
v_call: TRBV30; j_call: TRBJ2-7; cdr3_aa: AWKSPAGQGSLYEQY
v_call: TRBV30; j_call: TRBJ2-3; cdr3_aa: AWRGGADTQY
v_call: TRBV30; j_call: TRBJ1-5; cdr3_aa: AWSVSQEIGPQH
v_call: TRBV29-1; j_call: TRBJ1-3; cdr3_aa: SVQFMGRNTIY
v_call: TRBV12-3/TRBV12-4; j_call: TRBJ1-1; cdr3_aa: ANLKTGNTEAF
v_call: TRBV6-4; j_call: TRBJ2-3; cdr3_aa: ASSDGTDTQY
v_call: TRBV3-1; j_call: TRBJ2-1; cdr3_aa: ASSQDTLAGGIDEQF
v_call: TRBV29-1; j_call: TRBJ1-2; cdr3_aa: SVDRGANYGYT
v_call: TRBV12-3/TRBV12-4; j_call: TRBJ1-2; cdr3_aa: ASSKDRERGYT
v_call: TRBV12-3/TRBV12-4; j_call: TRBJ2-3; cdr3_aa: ASSLIAGGRGDTQY
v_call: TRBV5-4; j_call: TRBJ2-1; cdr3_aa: ASSGGRGPVQF
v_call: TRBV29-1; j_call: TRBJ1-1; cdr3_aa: SVDMGGTEAF
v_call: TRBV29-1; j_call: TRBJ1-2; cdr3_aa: SVLTHNYGYT
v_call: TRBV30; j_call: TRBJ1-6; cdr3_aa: AWSPLLGGQSPLH
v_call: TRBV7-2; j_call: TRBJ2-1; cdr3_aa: ASSLWGAYNEQF
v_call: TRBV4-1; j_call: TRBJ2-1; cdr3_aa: ASSPGALSSYNEQF
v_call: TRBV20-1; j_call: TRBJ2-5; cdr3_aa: SAERGETQY
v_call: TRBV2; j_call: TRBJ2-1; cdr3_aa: AKRGNEQF
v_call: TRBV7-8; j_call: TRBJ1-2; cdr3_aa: ASSPSQGYGYT
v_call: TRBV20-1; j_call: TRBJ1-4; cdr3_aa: SASPTVATNEKLF
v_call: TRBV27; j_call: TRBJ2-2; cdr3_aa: ASRRGQNTGELF
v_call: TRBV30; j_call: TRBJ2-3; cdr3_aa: AWSGPIKGTQY
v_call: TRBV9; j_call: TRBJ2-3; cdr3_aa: ASSSPGTQDYTDTQY
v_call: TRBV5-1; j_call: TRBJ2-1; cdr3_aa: ASSLVQESYNEQF
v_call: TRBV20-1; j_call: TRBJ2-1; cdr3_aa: SACRMAGARYNEQF
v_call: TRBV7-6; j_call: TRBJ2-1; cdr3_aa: ASSLRQRNEQF
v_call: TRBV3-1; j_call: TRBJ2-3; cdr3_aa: ASSQGQFAGTQY
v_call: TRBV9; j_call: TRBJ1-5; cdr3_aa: ASSVAGQGDQPQH